This is a list of T cell receptor beta chains from one sample in a study of Ad26.COV2.S vaccination and SARS-CoV-2 variants. Some clones are missing from TCRdb's copy, which holds only in-frame ones; the method was immunoSEQ multiplex PCR. Here the sample spans hundreds of thousands of clones, about 89% being singletons. The specimen was peripheral blood, collected in a trial of Ad26.COV2.S vaccine versus placebo. The receptors were gathered from a person aged 18-65 years who received the Ad26.COV2.S COVID-19 vaccine or a placebo. The CDR3 runs from the conserved cysteine through the conserved F or W. A D gene is named only where the DNA matches it firmly.

TRBV29-1,TRBJ2-5,-,CSYTRTVQETQYF
TRBV30,TRBJ2-5,-,CAWTLTGGLKETQYF
TRBV7-9,TRBJ2-1,-,CASSLGQGEAMEQFF
TRBV13,TRBJ2-5,-,CASSFRGAVGTQYF
TRBV5-1,TRBJ2-7,-,CASSLAQPEEQYF
TRBV28,TRBJ2-3,-,CASSLPGPSTDTQYF
TRBV4-2,TRBJ2-1,TRBD2,CASSQEGLAGGPGNEQFF
TRBV5-6,TRBJ2-1,-,CASSWTGLVLSNEQFF
TRBV5-1,TRBJ2-3,-,CASSRWDNTDTQYF
TRBV11-3,TRBJ2-3,-,CASSLGAEGDTQYF
TRBV25-1,TRBJ2-5,-,CASGHRQLQETQYF
TRBV6-5,TRBJ2-5,-,CASSPGPELGETQYF
TRBV24-1,TRBJ2-2,-,CATSAGPFENTGELFF
TRBV10-3,TRBJ1-6,TRBD1,CAISARFPAQGEYSPLHF
TRBV7-9,TRBJ1-1,TRBD1,CASSQQGTEAFF
TRBV9,TRBJ1-1,-,CASSAQGGGTEAFF
TRBV7-8,TRBJ2-2,TRBD2,CASSLLAGAGELFF
TRBV2,TRBJ2-7,TRBD1,CASSADRGTPYEQYF
TRBV15,TRBJ1-2,TRBD1,CATSSRQGATGGYTF
TRBV21-1,TRBJ2-7,-,CASSKGVSSYEQYF
TRBV30,TRBJ2-5,-,CAWSAAYQETQYF
TRBV5-6,TRBJ2-7,-,CASSLANYIGAYEQYF
TRBV6-5,TRBJ1-2,-,CASSYSNSGYGYTF
TRBV6-6,TRBJ1-5,TRBD1,CASSPGQGLRPQHF
TRBV4-3,TRBJ1-2,TRBD1,CASSQDFQGAIYGYTF
TRBV6-6,TRBJ2-5,-,CASSYSVRTHQETQYF
TRBV6-4,TRBJ2-1,-,CASSDSDNPGDEQFF
TRBV6-6,TRBJ1-1,-,CASSYGTYPPEAFF
TRBV6-2/TRBV6-3,TRBJ1-1,-,CASSYQGKNTEAFF
TRBV28,TRBJ2-1,-,CASRSVLGTLGYNEQFF
TRBV9,TRBJ2-3,-,CASNRGWDTDTQYF
TRBV5-1,TRBJ1-4,-,CASSLQQGSNEKLFF
TRBV20-1,TRBJ2-1,-,CSASPGTRTYNEQFF
TRBV19,TRBJ2-7,-,CASSDSYEQYF
TRBV21-1,TRBJ2-7,-,CASSGRDKGYEQYF
TRBV11-2,TRBJ2-7,TRBD2,CASRSGTTVGEQYF
TRBV5-5,TRBJ1-1,TRBD1,CASSLRTGVNTEAFF
TRBV2,TRBJ2-2,-,CASSQGVTGELFF
TRBV7-9,TRBJ2-7,TRBD2,CASSLEELAGSRGEQYF
TRBV28,TRBJ1-4,-,CASSFSQGNEKLFF
TRBV7-9,TRBJ2-2,-,CASSFPRRERDTGELFF
TRBV14,TRBJ2-1,-,CASSPGPIYNEQFF
TRBV2,TRBJ2-7,-,CASSGTGKNYEQYF
TRBV6-6,TRBJ2-1,TRBD2,CASSYVGAGGRNEQFF
TRBV24-1,TRBJ1-3,TRBD1,CATSESDRGSGNTIYF
TRBV11-3,TRBJ2-2,-,CASSFGGGELFF
TRBV5-5,TRBJ2-5,-,CASFPGFQETQYF
TRBV5-5,TRBJ1-4,TRBD1,CASSLYQGAETNEKLFF
TRBV11-2,TRBJ2-3,TRBD1,CASSLGRGRGYNTDTQYF
TRBV5-1,TRBJ2-7,TRBD1,CASSLGTGAVSYEQYF
TRBV9,TRBJ1-2,-,CASSAGRQTNYGYTF
TRBV5-1,TRBJ1-5,-,CASSFGPHQPQHF
TRBV2,TRBJ1-4,-,CASSEAGERGEKLFF
TRBV7-2,TRBJ1-1,-,CASSLVAEAFF